This T cell receptor beta chain was recorded in a study of T cell changes during pregnancy in multiple sclerosis. The data were produced by immunoSEQ multiplex PCR, yet TCRdb's version contains in-frame clones alone and is incomplete. The sample contains tens of thousands of clones, around 90% of which appear only once. The CDR3 loop spans 15 amino acids. The V and J ends lost 5 bases and 9 bases respectively, with 22 bases between them. Per germline, CDR1 MNHEY and CDR2 SVGAGI. The rearrangement joins TRBV6-5 to TRBJ1-1; D is uncertain. This clonotype originated in a female donor in good health, enrolled as a control in a pregnancy study. Material: CD8+ T cells from peripheral blood mononuclear cells, obtained in the second trimester of pregnancy. CDR3 DNA: TGTGCCAGCAGTCTTTCCGGACTCCTTCTTAGTAAAGCTTTCTTT. This sequence encodes CASSLSGLLLSKAFF.